The rows below give T cell receptor beta chains drawn from one sample of a study of blood T cell repertoires in COVID-19. The data were produced by immunoSEQ multiplex PCR, yet TCRdb's version contains in-frame clones alone and is incomplete. The data show 250,000 or so clones, with more than 75% seen just once and about 1.6% held by the top ten. The sequenced sample was peripheral blood. These receptors originate from a woman aged 35 to 49 who had recovered from COVID-19. Both conserved end residues are part of each CDR3. The D gene is left open where the match is weak. Some rows have no size entry. The others give once, few or many, or a class for an expanded clone.

clone size,D gene,V gene,J gene,CDR3 protein,CDR3 DNA
NA,NA,TRBV27,TRBJ1-6,CASSIRDLNSPLHF,TGTGCCAGCAGTATTCGGGACTTGAATTCACCCCTCCACTTT
NA,TRBD1,TRBV5-6,TRBJ2-5,CASSWDRTWETQYF,TGTGCCAGCAGTTGGGACAGGACGTGGGAGACCCAGTACTTC
NA,NA,TRBV10-2,TRBJ1-3,CASSGTDQRTIYF,TGCGCCAGCAGTGGAACCGACCAGCGCACCATATATTTT
NA,TRBD1,TRBV5-1,TRBJ2-1,CASSPGGSYNEQFF,TGCGCCAGCAGTCCAGGGGGCTCCTACAATGAGCAGTTCTTC
NA,NA,TRBV12-5,TRBJ1-3,CASGQGNSGNTIYF,TGTGCTAGTGGTCAGGGCAACTCTGGAAACACCATATATTTT
NA,TRBD1,TRBV7-8,TRBJ1-2,CASSLSRDRGVYGYTF,TGTGCCAGCAGCCTTTCCCGGGACAGGGGTGTCTATGGCTACACCTTC
NA,TRBD1,TRBV27,TRBJ2-6,CASSRDRDRGSGANVLTF,TGTGCCAGCTCTCGGGACCGGGACAGGGGATCTGGGGCCAACGTCCTGACTTTC
few,NA,TRBV9,TRBJ1-6,CASSVGQNSPLHF,TGTGCCAGCAGCGTAGGGCAGAATTCACCCCTCCACTTT
NA,NA,TRBV11-3,TRBJ2-3,CASSLGGRGTDTQYF,TGTGCCAGCAGCTTAGGGGGCAGGGGCACAGATACGCAGTATTTT
NA,TRBD1,TRBV6-1,TRBJ1-6,CASSEVGGTGVSPLHF,TGTGCCAGCAGTGAAGTAGGGGGGACAGGGGTTTCACCCCTCCACTTT
NA,NA,TRBV7-2,TRBJ2-7,CASSPSIRDRSYEQYF,TGTGCCAGCAGCCCCTCTATCCGGGATCGCTCCTACGAGCAGTACTTC
NA,NA,TRBV5-1,TRBJ1-1,CASSLDITGSTEAFF,TGCGCCAGCAGCTTGGACATAACAGGGAGCACTGAAGCTTTCTTT
NA,NA,TRBV4-2,TRBJ1-6,CASSQVWEAYNSPLHF,TGTGCCAGCAGCCAAGTGTGGGAGGCCTATAATTCACCCCTCCACTTT
NA,NA,TRBV5-1,TRBJ2-3,CASSALPGLGDTQYF,TGCGCCAGCAGCGCCTTGCCAGGGCTGGGAGATACGCAGTATTTT
NA,NA,TRBV2,TRBJ1-1,CASKRSNTEAFF,TGTGCCAGCAAACGGTCGAACACTGAAGCTTTCTTT
NA,TRBD2,TRBV2,TRBJ2-3,CASSPLSGGATDTQYF,TGTGCCAGCAGTCCTCTTAGCGGGGGGGCGACAGATACGCAGTATTTT
NA,NA,TRBV9,TRBJ1-5,CASSVGGGVHQPQHF,TGTGCCAGCAGCGTAGGAGGAGGGGTACATCAGCCCCAGCATTTT
NA,NA,TRBV5-1,TRBJ2-3,CASSFFGSSTDTQYF,TGCGCCAGCAGCTTCTTTGGCAGTAGCACAGATACGCAGTATTTT
NA,NA,TRBV7-8,TRBJ1-5,CASSPDSGRQPQHF,TGTGCCAGCAGCCCGGACAGTGGGCGTCAGCCCCAGCATTTT
NA,NA,TRBV4-2,TRBJ1-1,CASSQHPPGTQQEAFF,TGTGCCAGCAGCCAACATCCCCCCGGGACACAACAGGAAGCTTTCTTT
once,TRBD2,TRBV6-1,TRBJ2-4,CASSERGRGPLAKNIQYF,TGTGCCAGCAGTGAGCGGGGGAGAGGTCCCTTAGCCAAAAACATTCAGTACTTC
NA,NA,TRBV12-3/TRBV12-4,TRBJ1-2,CASRYRDNYGYTF,TGTGCCAGCAGATACCGGGATAACTATGGCTACACCTTC
NA,NA,TRBV10-3,TRBJ1-6,CAISESGKASSYNSPLHF,TGTGCCATCAGTGAGTCCGGGAAGGCAAGCTCCTATAATTCACCCCTCCACTTT
NA,NA,TRBV5-6,TRBJ1-5,CASSQRQGLVQPQHF,TGTGCCAGCAGCCAAAGGCAGGGCTTAGTTCAGCCCCAGCATTTT
NA,TRBD2,TRBV7-2,TRBJ2-7,CASSGQRGGSYEQYF,TGTGCCAGCAGCGGCCAGCGGGGGGGCTCCTACGAGCAGTACTTC
NA,NA,TRBV7-9,TRBJ1-2,CASSLSRSGGDGYTF,TGTGCCAGCAGCTTATCACGCAGTGGAGGCGATGGCTACACCTTC
NA,NA,TRBV2,TRBJ2-2,CASSLELAGELFF,TGTGCCAGCAGCCTCGAGTTGGCCGGGGAGCTGTTTTTT
NA,TRBD1,TRBV6-5,TRBJ2-7,CASSYSTGTESYEQYF,TGTGCCAGCAGTTACTCTACCGGGACAGAGTCGTACGAGCAGTACTTC
NA,NA,TRBV5-1,TRBJ2-3,CASSLEGGGHTDTQYF,TGCGCCAGCAGCTTGGAAGGCGGGGGCCACACAGATACGCAGTATTTT
NA,TRBD1,TRBV9,TRBJ1-1,CASSVGIRGENTEAFF,TGTGCCAGCAGCGTAGGGATCAGGGGGGAGAACACTGAAGCTTTCTTT
NA,TRBD1,TRBV29-1,TRBJ1-1,CSGNRQGTEAFF,TGCAGCGGGAACAGACAGGGCACTGAAGCTTTCTTT
NA,NA,TRBV27,TRBJ2-1,CASSPRAASYNEQFF,TGTGCCAGCAGTCCCAGGGCAGCCTCCTACAATGAGCAGTTCTTC
NA,TRBD2,TRBV5-1,TRBJ2-5,CASSPGLAGGHQETQYF,TGCGCCAGCAGCCCGGGACTAGCGGGGGGACACCAAGAGACCCAGTACTTC
NA,NA,TRBV15,TRBJ1-5,CATSRDVSQGQHF,TGTGCCACCAGCAGAGATGTCTCGCAGGGCCAGCATTTT
NA,NA,TRBV10-3,TRBJ1-2,CAISESNRVGGYTF,TGTGCCATCAGTGAGTCGAACAGGGTCGGGGGCTACACCTTC
NA,TRBD1,TRBV5-1,TRBJ1-3,CASSLVGTGIGNTIYF,TGCGCCAGCAGCTTGGTTGGGACAGGGATCGGAAACACCATATATTTT
NA,TRBD2,TRBV20-1,TRBJ2-1,CSASWGSGGFEQFF,TGCAGTGCTAGTTGGGGTAGCGGGGGCTTTGAGCAGTTCTTC
NA,NA,TRBV5-1,TRBJ1-4,CASSLGGDGEKLFF,TGCGCCAGCAGCTTGGGCGGAGATGGTGAAAAACTGTTTTTT
NA,NA,TRBV12-2,TRBJ1-3,CASRLRGPDMAGNTIYF,TGTGCAAGTCGCTTGAGGGGGCCCGATATGGCAGGAAACACCATATATTTT
once,TRBD1,TRBV6-5,TRBJ1-2,CASSAGTVNGYTF,TGTGCCAGCAGCGCCGGGACAGTTAATGGCTACACCTTC
NA,TRBD1,TRBV13,TRBJ1-2,CASSLWTGGSMGGYTF,TGTGCCAGCAGCTTGTGGACAGGGGGTAGCATGGGCGGCTACACCTTC
NA,NA,TRBV6-5,TRBJ2-7,CASSYNGGLYEQYF,TGTGCCAGCAGTTATAACGGGGGGCTCTACGAGCAGTACTTC
NA,NA,TRBV18,TRBJ1-6,CASSPTGSNSPLHF,TGTGCCAGCTCACCGACAGGATCAAATTCACCCCTCCACTTT
NA,NA,TRBV18,TRBJ1-5,CASSPGGFLSNQPQHF,TGTGCCAGCTCACCGGGGGGGTTTCTTAGCAATCAGCCCCAGCATTTT
NA,TRBD2,TRBV10-3,TRBJ2-1,CAISAASGGAGYEQFF,TGTGCCATCAGTGCCGCTAGCGGGGGTGCCGGGTATGAGCAGTTCTTC
few,TRBD1,TRBV5-6,TRBJ1-2,CASRANRGSYYGYTF,TGTGCCAGCAGGGCTAACAGGGGTTCCTACTATGGCTACACCTTC
NA,NA,TRBV29-1,TRBJ2-1,CSVRGGPVNEQFF,TGCAGCGTTAGGGGGGGGCCTGTCAATGAGCAGTTCTTC
NA,NA,TRBV2,TRBJ2-5,CASSPQGIETQYF,TGTGCCAGCTCTCCTCAGGGAATTGAGACCCAGTACTTC
few,TRBD1,TRBV4-3,TRBJ1-1,CASSQDHRGDTEAFF,TGCGCCAGCAGCCAAGATCACAGGGGAGACACTGAAGCTTTCTTT
NA,TRBD1,TRBV6-5,TRBJ2-1,CASSYGRGKQFF,TGTGCCAGCAGTTACGGCAGGGGGAAGCAGTTCTTC
NA,TRBD1,TRBV10-3,TRBJ2-5,CAISEQGARETQYF,TGTGCCATCAGTGAACAGGGGGCGCGGGAGACCCAGTACTTC
NA,NA,TRBV29-1,TRBJ1-2,CSVVDSSGNYGYTF,TGCAGCGTTGTTGATAGTTCGGGTAACTATGGCTACACCTTC
NA,TRBD2,TRBV7-2,TRBJ2-5,CASSPGLAGGQETQYF,TGTGCCAGCAGCCCCGGACTAGCGGGGGGCCAAGAGACCCAGTACTTC
NA,NA,TRBV28,TRBJ2-7,CASTLPGAYYEQYF,TGTGCCAGCACCCTCCCCGGAGCCTACTACGAGCAGTACTTC